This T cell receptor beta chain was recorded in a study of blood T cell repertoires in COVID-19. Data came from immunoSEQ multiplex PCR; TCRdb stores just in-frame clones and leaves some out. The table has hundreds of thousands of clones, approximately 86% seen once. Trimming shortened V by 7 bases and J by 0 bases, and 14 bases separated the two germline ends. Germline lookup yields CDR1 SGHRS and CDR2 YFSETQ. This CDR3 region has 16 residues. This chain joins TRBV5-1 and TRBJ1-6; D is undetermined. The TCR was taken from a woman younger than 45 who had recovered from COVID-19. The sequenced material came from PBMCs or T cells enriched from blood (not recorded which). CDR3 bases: TGCGCCAGCCGAACGGGGAAGAGCTCCTATAATTCACCCCTCCACTTT. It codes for CASRTGKSSYNSPLHF.